These 18 T cell receptor beta chains were sequenced from one sample in a study of post-analysis software for immune sequencing data. Prepared TCR beta cDNA libraries contained unique molecular identifiers. From the PCR reads, TCRdb called clonotypes with MiXCR, one entry per CDR3 protein. The sample has around 260,000 distinct CDR3 sequences; roughly a third are singletons. Their antigens are not known. Findings of the study overall: Among 5 or 6 TRBV segments more frequent in patients than controls were TRBV5-6, TRBV5-1 and TRBV20-1.

The sequenced sample consisted of blood. These receptors were collected from a girl aged 10-17 years with multiple sclerosis.

As to this clonotype: The germline gene is not matched at one end of the junction; a read error may be the cause. The J gene is TRBJ1-2, the V gene TRBV2; TRBD1 matches at 8 bases. This CDR3 contains 12 residues. The germline V gene encodes CDR1 SNHLY and CDR2 FYNNEI. CDR3 residues: CTSSRTGSGYTF. The CDR3 nucleotides are TGTACCAGCAGCCGGACAGGGTCTGGCTACACCTTC.

The rearrangement links TRBV3-1 to TRBJ1-5; D remains unclear. Trimming left V 4 bases short and J 0 bases short, with 13 bases between. Germline CDR1 reads LGHDT; CDR2 reads YNNKEL (reference sequence). The CDR3 loop spans 16 amino acids. The CDR3 DNA reads as TGTGCCAGCAGCCCCGGAGATTTTGATAGCAATCAGCCCCAGCATTTT. Amino acid sequence: CASSPGDFDSNQPQHF.

The chain employs TRBV28 and TRBJ1-5; D gene unclear. V was clipped by 6 bases and J by 3 bases, with 3 bases between them. There are 11 residues in the CDR3. CDR1 is MDHEN, CDR2 SYDVKM, per germline. The CDR3 is CASSVNQPQHF. As DNA, the CDR3 is TGTGCCAGCAGCGTCAATCAGCCCCAGCATTTT.

In regard to this clonotype: This sequence may be a read error, since a much larger clone differs from it by one base. The rearrangement links TRBV5-5 to TRBJ2-5, with 9 bases fitting TRBD1. CDR1 is SGHKS and CDR2 is YYEKEE in the germline V gene (reference sequence). The CDR3 spans 12 residues. The CDR3 DNA reads as TGTGTCAGCAGCCCGGGGGGACAGGGCCAGTACTTC. Encoded protein: CVSSPGGQGQYF.

The chain uses TRBV14 and TRBJ2-2, with TRBD1 identical over 7 bases. V was pared by 0 bases and J by 4 bases, with 5 bases of the junction left unmatched. Germline V gene lookup returns CDR1 SGHDN and CDR2 FVKESK. This CDR3 comprises 16 residues. In DNA, the CDR3 is TGTGCCAGCAGCCAAGATACGACAGGGCTCACCGGGGAGCTGTTTTTT. Its translation: CASSQDTTGLTGELFF.

In its sample, this clonotype was seen many times. V usage is TRBV6-4 and J usage is TRBJ2-3; D remains ambiguous. The CDR3 totals 15 residues. Trimming took 0 bases from V and 2 from J, leaving 9 bases between them. Germline V gene data show CDR1 as MRHNA and CDR2 as SNTAGT. The CDR3 reads CASSDSRGDTDTQYF. DNA for the CDR3: TGTGCCAGCAGTGACTCAAGAGGAGACACAGATACGCAGTATTTT.

This clonotype was counted at least ten times. The chain combines TRBV12-3 or TRBV12-4 with TRBJ1-1; D gene ambiguous. Trimming cost V 3 bases and J 8 bases, with 7 bases left between them. The CDR3 totals 11 residues. The CDR3 nucleotides read TGTGCCAGCAGTTTCAGTCTGGAAGCTTTCTTT. Translated: CASSFSLEAFF.

J is TRBJ2-3 and V is TRBV29-1; D might be TRBD1 or TRBD2, each matching 5 bases. Germline lookup yields CDR1 SQVTM and CDR2 ANQGSEA. CDR3 length: 13 amino acids. Trimming left V 5 bases short and J 0 bases short, with 9 bases between. CDR3 sequence: CSVPGPSTDTQYF. The CDR3 DNA follows: TGCAGCGTTCCGGGACCGAGCACAGATACGCAGTATTTT.

For this clonotype: A much more abundant neighbour one base away suggests this may be a read error. The rearrangement joins TRBV15 to TRBJ2-1; a weak D match, TRBD1 (5 bases). The DNA end is a closer match to TRBJ2-7, so the J assignment may be wrong. Germline values: CDR1 LNHNV, CDR2 YYDKDF (reference sequence). The CDR3 covers 13 residues. The CDR3 DNA reads TGTGCCACCAGCAGAGCCAGGGCCAATGAGCAGTACTTC. Its translation is CATSRARANEQYF.

This clonotype was counted between two and nine times. The rearrangement uses TRBV20-1 and TRBJ1-5; possible D gene TRBD1, 5 bases. CDR3 length: 14 residues. Germline V gene sequence: CDR1 DFQATT, CDR2 SNEGSKA (reference sequence). V lost 6 bases and J 0 bases, leaving 12 bases between the germline ends. The CDR3 bases are TGCAGTGCGCGGACGGGACCTAGCAATCAGCCCCAGCATTTT. Amino acid sequence: CSARTGPSNQPQHF.

This clonotype was counted once. The chain joins TRBV20-1 to TRBJ2-1; D remains unclear. Trimming pared 1 base from V and 0 bases from J, leaving 10 bases between. The CDR3 contains 15 residues. The germline CDR1 and CDR2 sequences are DFQATT and SNEGSKA (reference sequence). In DNA form, the CDR3 reads TGCAGTGCTAGAGTAAGCCTTTCCTCCTACAATGAGCAGTTCTTC. Translated, it gives CSARVSLSSYNEQFF.

This clonotype was picked up a small number of times. V gene TRBV18 combines with J gene TRBJ1-1, with TRBD1 identical over 7 bases. The CDR3 is 16 amino acids. CDR1 and CDR2 (germline): KGHSH, LQKENI. J gave up 1 base and V 5 bases, and 10 bases lay outside the gene matches. The CDR3 DNA reads TGTGCCAGCTCAGCTGAGACAGGGAGGGGGAACACTGAAGCTTTCTTT. The encoded protein is CASSAETGRGNTEAFF. Supplemented by reference TRBV18 and TRBJ1-1, the full variable domain reads NAGVMQNPRHLVRRRGQEARLRCSPMKGHSHVYWYRQLPEEGLKFMVYLQKENIIDESGMPKERFSAEFPKEGPSILRIQQVVRGDSAAYFCASSAETGRGNTEAFFGQGTRLTVV.

The chain joins TRBV6-5 to TRBJ2-2; 8 nucleotides align to TRBD2. Per germline, CDR1 MNHEY and CDR2 SVGAGI. V dropped 9 bases and J dropped 4; count of bases not matched to a gene: 10. The CDR3 has 15 amino acids. CDR3 nucleotides: TGTGCCAGTCACAAAGCGGGAGTAGGCACCGGGGAGCTGTTTTTT. Translating gives CASHKAGVGTGELFF.

This chain joins TRBV11-2 and TRBJ1-3; no definite D call. Trimming stripped 0 bases from V and 0 bases from J, with 3 bases between. CDR3 length: 14 amino acids. Germline V gives CDR1 SGHAT, CDR2 FQNNGV. CDR3 nucleotides: TGTGCCAGCAGCTTAGAGCCCTCTGGAAACACCATATATTTT. This translates into CASSLEPSGNTIYF.

This clonotype was seen many times. The chain links TRBV20-1 to TRBJ1-5, with TRBD1 identical over 10 bases. The CDR3 loop spans 14 amino acids. From germline, CDR1 is DFQATT and CDR2 SNEGSKA (reference sequence). V shed 3 bases, J shed 6 bases, and the junction held 5 bases outside the gene matches. The CDR3 sequence: CSASGGQGFQPQHF. The CDR3 DNA is TGCAGTGCTAGTGGGGGACAGGGGTTTCAGCCCCAGCATTTT.

The V call is TRBV7-2, the J call TRBJ2-4, with 13 nucleotides matching TRBD2. This CDR3 comprises 18 residues. V was clipped by 3 bases and J by 0 bases; unmatched bases: 5. Germline-derived CDR1 and CDR2 are SGHTA and FQGNSA. The CDR3 region has the DNA TGTGCCAGCAGCTTGGGACTAGCGGGGAGCTTAGCCAAAAACATTCAGTACTTC. It codes for CASSLGLAGSLAKNIQYF.

This clonotype appeared many times. This chain links TRBV27 with TRBJ2-1; possible D gene TRBD1, 6 bases. This CDR3 is 16 amino acids long. Germline loops: CDR1 MNHEY, CDR2 SMNVEV (reference sequence). The germline V and J ends were trimmed by 5 bases and 0 bases, with 14 bases remaining between them. Here the CDR3 DNA reads TGTGCCAGCAGTATTACAGGGCAAGCCTCCTACAATGAGCAGTTCTTC. Protein sequence: CASSITGQASYNEQFF.

This clonotype was counted ten times or more. This chain connects TRBV20-1 to TRBJ1-5; D may be TRBD1 (6 bases). Germline loops: CDR1 DFQATT, CDR2 SNEGSKA (reference sequence). The V gene lost 5 bases and the J gene lost 6 bases, with 17 bases spanning the gap. The CDR3 totals 14 residues. DNA for the CDR3: TGCAGTGCTGGGGGGACCCGAGGGGGTCAGCCCCAGCATTTT. Protein product: CSAGGTRGGQPQHF.